This TCR beta chain was documented in a study of B cell selection in AIRE deficiency. General study findings and limits: TCRbeta-only data showed under 45% of shared healthy Treg sequences in healthy Tconv. Patient Tconv cells held about 31% of Treg sequences shared by healthy donors.

V dropped 3 bases and J dropped 6; count of bases not matched to a gene: 4. The CDR3 is 14 amino acids. CDR1 and CDR2 (germline): LNHNV, YYDKDF (reference sequence). This clone has only one observation. The target antigen is unknown. Conventional CD4 T cells were sorted as CD4+CD127+ cells. Unrelated healthy donors provided the controls. Study processing details: Conventional T cell pools: roughly 9.9x10^4 distinct patient, fewer than 1.5x10^5 donor TCRbeta sequences. Clones were read by immunoSEQ multiplex PCR, and TCRdb kept only the in-frame ones, dropping some. The DNA gave D and trimming, while V, J and clone size come from that table. Of more than 25,000 clones listed, roughly 96% are singletons.

The sample comprised CD4+CD127+ conventional T cells sorted from PBMCs. This receptor was obtained from a human donor in good health. This chain connects TRBV15 to TRBJ1-5, with 8 nucleotides matching TRBD1. CDR3 nucleotide sequence: TGTGCCACCAGCAGTTACAGGGGGGGTCAGCCCCAGCATTTT. This translates into CATSSYRGGQPQHF.